Listed here is a single TCR beta chain. The antigen is undetermined. With 60 Vbeta and 13 Jbeta primers, the PCR was carried out. Assay used: immunoSEQ multiplex PCR; TCRdb lists only in-frame clones, some missing. This repertoire shows around 180,000 clones, over 60% found once; its top ten account for more than 1.3%. Trimming removed 0 bases from V and 8 bases from J, with 9 bases in between. The CDR3 has 14 amino acids. Germline CDR1 SGHRS, CDR2 YFSETQ. The record originates from a study of cytomegalovirus exposure and HLA in healthy donors. Study details: There were 90 million to 130 million unique TCR beta sequences, drawn from about 179 million T cells, in an earlier analysis. General study findings and limits: A list of 150 or so TCR beta chains associated with cytomegalovirus was given. Earlier analysis found most TCR beta V segments productive about 90% or about 30% of the time.

The sequenced material came from PBMCs. This sequence joins TRBV5-1 and TRBJ1-6; D is unclear. This TCR was sampled from a girl aged 5 to 17 in good health and CMV-seronegative. CDR3 sequence (DNA): TGCGCCAGCAGCTTGGTGTCGCAGGATTCACCCCTCCACTTT. Its protein product is CASSLVSQDSPLHF.